The rows below give T cell receptor beta chains drawn from one sample of a study of beta chain features in type 1 diabetes. Method: immunoSEQ multiplex PCR; TCRdb's copy keeps in-frame clones and lacks some. Of 150,000 to 200,000 clones detected, 63% appear once; the ten largest clones hold under 0.1%. Sequenced input: naive CD4+ T cells from blood. These receptors originate from a young man with type 1 diabetes. Each CDR3 is given with its conserved first and last residue. Fields, in order: J gene, clone size, D gene, V gene, CDR3 DNA, CDR3 protein. The D gene is left open where the match is weak. Size is stated for part of the rows, as once, few or many counts, or as a class when the clone is expanded.

J gene: TRBJ2-4; clone size: -; D gene: -; V gene: TRBV4-3; CDR3 DNA: TGCGCCAGCAGCGCCGACAGAGCCAAAAACATTCAGTACTTC; CDR3 protein: CASSADRAKNIQYF
J gene: TRBJ2-4; clone size: -; D gene: -; V gene: TRBV5-1; CDR3 DNA: TGCGCCAGCAGCTTGCCCACAGGGGCCAAAAACATTCAGTACTTC; CDR3 protein: CASSLPTGAKNIQYF
J gene: TRBJ2-5; clone size: -; D gene: TRBD2; V gene: TRBV5-1; CDR3 DNA: TGCGCCAGCAGCCCGGGGGGACTAGCGGGTAAACCCCAAGAGACCCAGTACTTC; CDR3 protein: CASSPGGLAGKPQETQYF
J gene: TRBJ2-6; clone size: -; D gene: -; V gene: TRBV7-9; CDR3 DNA: TGTGCCAGCAGCTTAGCCGAGTTCTCTGGGGCCAACGTCCTGACTTTC; CDR3 protein: CASSLAEFSGANVLTF
J gene: TRBJ2-2; clone size: -; D gene: TRBD1; V gene: TRBV29-1; CDR3 DNA: TGCAGCGTCGGGACAGGGGCTGTCGGGGAGCTGTTTTTT; CDR3 protein: CSVGTGAVGELFF
J gene: TRBJ2-7; clone size: -; D gene: -; V gene: TRBV28; CDR3 DNA: TGTGCCAGCAGTTTGGACCGGACCTACGAGCAGTACTTC; CDR3 protein: CASSLDRTYEQYF
J gene: TRBJ2-5; clone size: -; D gene: TRBD1; V gene: TRBV6-1; CDR3 DNA: TGTGCCAGCAGTAAGGGACAGAGCCAAGAGACCCAGTACTTC; CDR3 protein: CASSKGQSQETQYF
J gene: TRBJ1-1; clone size: -; D gene: -; V gene: TRBV30; CDR3 DNA: TGTGCCTGGACCCCACTTGGTGAAGCTTTCTTT; CDR3 protein: CAWTPLGEAFF
J gene: TRBJ2-5; clone size: few; D gene: TRBD1; V gene: TRBV7-2; CDR3 DNA: TGTGCCAGCAGCACCGGACAGGGGAGGGCCCAGTACTTC; CDR3 protein: CASSTGQGRAQYF
J gene: TRBJ1-5; clone size: -; D gene: -; V gene: TRBV25-1; CDR3 DNA: TGTGCCAGCAGTGGACAGGAGAATCAGCCCCAGCATTTT; CDR3 protein: CASSGQENQPQHF
J gene: TRBJ1-2; clone size: -; D gene: -; V gene: TRBV28; CDR3 DNA: TGTGCCAGCAGTTCAATCCGCGGTAGCTATGGCTACACCTTC; CDR3 protein: CASSSIRGSYGYTF
J gene: TRBJ2-3; clone size: -; D gene: -; V gene: TRBV7-2; CDR3 DNA: TGTGCCAGCAGCTTCCTGTGGGGTAGCACAGATACGCAGTATTTT; CDR3 protein: CASSFLWGSTDTQYF
J gene: TRBJ2-3; clone size: -; D gene: -; V gene: TRBV30; CDR3 DNA: TGTGCCTGGATCCACGACGGGGGCACAGATACGCAGTATTTT; CDR3 protein: CAWIHDGGTDTQYF
J gene: TRBJ2-1; clone size: few; D gene: -; V gene: TRBV29-1; CDR3 DNA: TGCAGCCCCCGCGTCCCTTCCGGGGCCCGGGGTGAGCAGTTCTTC; CDR3 protein: CSPRVPSGARGEQFF
J gene: TRBJ1-2; clone size: few; D gene: TRBD1; V gene: TRBV5-1; CDR3 DNA: TGCGCCAGCAGCTTGAAATCCGGGACAGGGAACGGCTACACCTTC; CDR3 protein: CASSLKSGTGNGYTF
J gene: TRBJ2-7; clone size: -; D gene: TRBD2; V gene: TRBV7-9; CDR3 DNA: TGTGCCAGCAGCATTAGCGGGGGACCCTCCGAGGAGTACTTC; CDR3 protein: CASSISGGPSEEYF
J gene: TRBJ2-7; clone size: few; D gene: -; V gene: TRBV30; CDR3 DNA: TGTGCCTGGAGTGTACGAATGACAGACTACGAGCAGTACTTC; CDR3 protein: CAWSVRMTDYEQYF
J gene: TRBJ1-2; clone size: few; D gene: -; V gene: TRBV13; CDR3 DNA: TGTGCCAGCAGCTTAGAGGGAGGAATCCCGTATGGCTACACCTTC; CDR3 protein: CASSLEGGIPYGYTF
J gene: TRBJ1-1; clone size: -; D gene: -; V gene: TRBV25-1; CDR3 DNA: TGTGCCAGCAGGAGCGGGGTACTGAACACTGAAGCTTTCTTT; CDR3 protein: CASRSGVLNTEAFF
J gene: TRBJ2-3; clone size: few; D gene: TRBD1; V gene: TRBV29-1; CDR3 DNA: TGCAGCGTTGAAGAGACAGGGGGCACAGATACGCAGTATTTT; CDR3 protein: CSVEETGGTDTQYF
J gene: TRBJ2-7; clone size: -; D gene: -; V gene: TRBV19; CDR3 DNA: TGTGCCAGTAGTATAGGACCCTTCTACGAGCAGTACTTC; CDR3 protein: CASSIGPFYEQYF